This TCR gamma chain was sequenced for a study of gammadelta T cells in human blood. Notes on the study in general: Microbial exposure reportedly appeared to drive polyclonal expansion of innate gamma-delta T cells right after birth.

Of note for this clone: Its antigen is unidentified. A far larger clone is a single base away, which makes a read error likely. The limits of the CDR3 on the DNA are not certain, so only TCRdb's listed CDR3 is given. Other DNA sequences in the sample encode the same CDR3.

TCRdb ran CATT on the RT-PCR reads. This sample has around 190 gamma-chain clones; roughly a third occur once, and the top ten carry over 40%. The CDR3 region is 28 residues in length, termini included. Germline V CDR1 and CDR2: VENAVY, YDSYNSRV. This TCR was recovered from a newborn. The V segment is TRGV8, and no J call was made. Material: non-Vgamma9Vdelta2 gamma-delta T cells from cord blood. CDR3 in amino acids: CATWVIRNSLAVEQHLLSQVSIGRIQHF.